These 12 T cell receptor beta chains share one sample of origin, sequenced in a study of cytomegalovirus exposure and HLA in healthy donors. The method was immunoSEQ multiplex PCR; TCRdb's version includes in-frame clones alone and lacks a portion of them. The repertoire holds roughly 48,000 clones, with 94% as singletons. The sample was PBMCs. All receptors come from a woman aged 18-30 years in good health and CMV-seropositive.

The V and J genes are TRBV28 and TRBJ1-1, with 9 positions matching TRBD1. This CDR3 has 14 residues. Germline CDR1 is MDHEN and CDR2 is SYDVKM. V was pared by 8 bases and J by 1 base, with 5 bases of the junction left unmatched. The CDR3 here is CASGTGKGNTEAFF. The CDR3 DNA is TGTGCCAGCGGGACAGGGAAGGGGAACACTGAAGCTTTCTTT.

This clone was seen a few times. The chain combines TRBV28 with TRBJ1-3, with 10 bases aligning to TRBD1. The J segment lost 7 bases and the V segment lost 5 bases, leaving 11 bases of the junction unmatched. The length of the CDR3 is 16 residues. Germline loops: CDR1 MDHEN, CDR2 SYDVKM. CDR3 coding DNA: TGTGCCAGCAGTCGAGCCGGGACAGGGGTAGGGAACACCATATATTTT. Translating it yields CASSRAGTGVGNTIYF.

This clone was detected once. The chain carries TRBV7-8 and TRBJ2-3; the match to TRBD2 covers 9 bases. Germline CDR1 and CDR2: SGHVS and FQNEAQ. The CDR3 contains 16 residues. J was trimmed by 5 bases and V by 2 bases; bases with no gene match: 8. CDR3 in amino acids: CASSLSGGRAVDTQYF. DNA of the CDR3: TGTGCCAGCAGCTTATCAGGCGGGAGGGCCGTAGATACGCAGTATTTT.

The chain carries TRBV7-9 and TRBJ2-7; 10 bases match TRBD1. Germline V gene sequence: CDR1 SEHNR, CDR2 FQNEAQ (reference sequence). CDR3 size: 15 residues. With 5 bases clipped from V and 7 bases from J, the junction kept 11 bases outside the gene matches. CDR3 amino acids: CASSPPGGQGSEQYF. The CDR3 DNA follows: TGTGCCAGCAGCCCTCCCGGGGGACAGGGGTCGGAGCAGTACTTC.

V and J are TRBV7-9 and TRBJ2-7, with TRBD2 identical over 8 bases. CDR1 is SEHNR and CDR2 is FQNEAQ in the germline V gene (reference sequence). This CDR3 region has 17 residues. V dropped 0 bases and J dropped 2; count of bases not matched to a gene: 9. The DNA for the CDR3 is TGTGCCAGCAGCTTAGCGGTTGGGGGACTAGATCCCTACGAGCAGTACTTC. Its protein is CASSLAVGGLDPYEQYF.

The chain links TRBV30 to TRBJ2-1; 11 positions agree with TRBD2. The CDR3 is 14 amino acids. In germline, CDR1 is GTSNPN, CDR2 SVGIG (reference sequence). The V segment lost 2 bases and the J segment 3 bases; nucleotides outside the gene matches: 0. CDR3 sequence: CAWSTSGGYNEQFF. As DNA, the CDR3 is TGTGCCTGGAGTACTAGCGGGGGCTACAATGAGCAGTTCTTC.

The rearrangement joins TRBV28 to TRBJ1-1, with D uncertain. V was pared by 5 bases and J by 1 base, with 5 bases between. CDR3 length: 12 amino acids. Germline assignment: CDR1 MDHEN and CDR2 SYDVKM. Here the CDR3 DNA reads TGTGCCAGCAGTGCAGGGAACACTGAAGCTTTCTTT. Translated: CASSAGNTEAFF.

This chain connects TRBV28 to TRBJ1-2, with 7 bases that match TRBD1. There are 14 residues in the CDR3. From germline, CDR1 is MDHEN and CDR2 SYDVKM. V gave up 8 bases and J gave up 5 bases; unmatched junction bases: 11. CDR3: CASQPLGTAYGYTF. Written as DNA, the CDR3 is TGTGCCAGCCAACCACTCGGGACAGCTTATGGCTACACCTTC.

The DNA of the CDR3 is TGCGCCAGCAGCCAAGATCTGATAGGGGATGAAGCTTTCTTT. This encodes CASSQDLIGDEAFF. This chain links TRBV4-1 with TRBJ1-1; TRBD1 is a possible D gene (5 bases). Germline V lookup: CDR1 MGHRA, CDR2 YSYEKL. Between the trimmed V and J ends, which lost 0 bases and 7 bases, there was a span of 12 bases. The length of the CDR3 is 14 residues.

Only a few counts were recorded for this clone. This chain joins TRBV27 and TRBJ1-5, with D possibly matching TRBD1 (6 bases). V lost 4 bases and J 9 bases, leaving 13 bases between the germline ends. CDR3 length: 13 amino acids. Germline V gene data show CDR1 as MNHEY and CDR2 as SMNVEV (reference sequence). CDR3 residues: CASSWEQGLPQHF. In nucleotides, the CDR3 is TGTGCCAGCAGTTGGGAACAGGGCCTGCCCCAGCATTTT.

This chain links TRBV29-1 with TRBJ1-5; D may be TRBD1 (6 bases). The V gene's germline CDR1 is SQVTM and CDR2 ANQGSEA. Trimming took off 6 bases at V and 1 base at J, with 16 bases between the two ends. This CDR3 spans 15 amino acids. The CDR3 here is CSVGGGEGSNQPQHF. The CDR3 bases are TGCAGCGTGGGGGGGGGCGAGGGGAGCAATCAGCCCCAGCATTTT.

This clone appeared once. This chain connects TRBV28 to TRBJ1-3, with TRBD1 matching over 8 bases. The CDR3 is 16 residues long. The germline V gene has CDR1 MDHEN and CDR2 SYDVKM. J gave up 4 bases and V 3 bases, and 8 bases lay outside the gene matches. CDR3 protein: CASSFPDRVVGNTIYF. DNA of the CDR3: TGTGCCAGCAGTTTCCCGGACAGGGTTGTCGGAAACACCATATATTTT.